The 28 T cell receptor beta chains below all came from one sample that was sequenced in a study of T-cell memory formation after mild COVID-19. TCRdb re-analysed the 5' RACE reads in MiXCR, keeping a single row per CDR3 protein. In the table there are 95,000 to 110,000 distinct CDR3 sequences, under 15% of which are singletons. The sequenced material came from PBMCs or a T cell subset sorted from them (not recorded which). The receptors were gathered from a man aged 18 to 35 who had mild COVID-19 (a few samples of this study predate the infection). Cell type and time point are not known.

In its sample, this clonotype was seen once. The chain uses TRBV5-6 and TRBJ2-1, with 11 bases that match TRBD2. The germline gives CDR1 SGHDT, CDR2 YYEEEE. There are 14 residues in the CDR3. J gave up 8 bases and V 2 bases, and 3 bases lay outside the gene matches. The CDR3 bases are TGTGCCAGCAGCTTTAGCGGGGGGGCCCATGAGCAGTTCTTC. Translating it yields CASSFSGGAHEQFF.

CDR3 in DNA: TGTGCCAGCAGTTCCCCAGGGGCCCAGTACTTC. Translation gives CASSSPGAQYF. The chain has TRBV6-2 or TRBV6-3 and TRBJ2-5; D may be TRBD1 (6 bases). Germline CDR1 and CDR2: MNHEY and SVGEGT. The CDR3 is 11 amino acids. The V end lost 4 bases, the J end lost 9 bases, and 9 bases lay between the germline ends.

The CDR3 sequence is CASNAGIGNEQFF. The CDR3 DNA reads as TGTGCCAGCAACGCCGGGATAGGCAATGAGCAGTTCTTC. This sequence joins TRBV6-5 and TRBJ2-1; D might be TRBD2 (5 bases). The CDR3 is 13 amino acids. V was trimmed by 7 bases and J by 6 bases, leaving 13 bases between them. Germline CDR1 and CDR2: MNHEY and SVGAGI.

The chain links TRBV28 to TRBJ2-3, with unresolved D. Trimming stripped 8 bases from V and 0 bases from J, with 15 bases between. The CDR3 runs to 15 residues. Per germline, CDR1 MDHEN and CDR2 SYDVKM. CDR3 region: CASSIAASSTDTQYF. DNA of the CDR3: TGTGCCAGCTCCATTGCTGCGTCTAGCACAGATACGCAGTATTTT.

The chain combines TRBV5-4 with TRBJ1-1; the match to TRBD1 covers 7 bases. The CDR3 runs to 13 residues. V shed 4 bases and J 4 bases; nucleotides not matched to a gene: 4. Germline lookup yields CDR1 SGHNT and CDR2 YYREEE (reference sequence). CDR3 residues: CASSPWTGTEAFF. The CDR3 DNA is TGTGCCAGCAGCCCGTGGACAGGCACTGAAGCTTTCTTT.

The genes are TRBV10-3 and TRBJ2-3; D is possibly TRBD1 (5 bases). The CDR3 is 15 amino acids. Germline V CDR1 and CDR2: ENHRY, SYGVKD. V was cut by 2 bases and J by 6 bases, with 15 bases left in between. CDR3 in DNA: TGTGCCATCAGTGAGGGGGCAGGTTCTTCGGATACGCAGTATTTT. It is translated as CAISEGAGSSDTQYF.

The chain joins TRBV7-3 to TRBJ2-3, with 11 bases identical to TRBD2. Germline values: CDR1 SGHTA, CDR2 FQGTGA. This CDR3 spans 15 amino acids. V lost 4 bases, J lost 6 bases, and 6 bases stayed unmatched. CDR3 nucleotides: TGTGCCAGCAGCTATAGCGGGGGGGCCGTGGATACGCAGTATTTT. It encodes CASSYSGGAVDTQYF.

The chain combines TRBV27 with TRBJ2-1, with no clear D. Germline CDR1 MNHEY, CDR2 SMNVEV (reference sequence). Trimming shortened V by 6 bases and J by 9 bases, and 12 bases separated the two germline ends. The CDR3 totals 12 residues. The CDR3 spells CASSPEWGEQFF. CDR3 coding DNA: TGTGCCAGCAGCCCCGAATGGGGTGAGCAGTTCTTC.

This chain links TRBV6-1 with TRBJ1-1, with D uncertain. CDR1 and CDR2 from the germline V gene are MNHNS and SASEGT. The CDR3 is made up of 14 amino acids. Trimming cost V 6 bases and J 4 bases, with 15 bases left between them. The CDR3 region has the DNA TGTGCCAGCAGAGAGGACTCCTCGGGCACTGAAGCTTTCTTT. Translating it yields CASREDSSGTEAFF.

The rearrangement joins TRBV27 to TRBJ2-7, with unresolved D. V was trimmed by 3 bases and J by 7 bases, leaving 13 bases between them. Per germline, CDR1 MNHEY and CDR2 SMNVEV (reference sequence). This CDR3 contains 13 residues. The CDR3 sequence: CASSFSSGKEQYV. For the CDR3, the DNA is TGTGCCAGCAGTTTCTCTTCGGGTAAGGAGCAGTACGTC.

The rearrangement links TRBV4-1 to TRBJ2-3; 7 bases are shared with TRBD2. The CDR3 covers 16 residues. Germline assignment: CDR1 MGHRA and CDR2 YSYEKL. The junction had 5 bases not matched to a gene; V was cut back by 0 bases and J by 2 bases. CDR3 DNA sequence: TGCGCCAGCAGCCAAGAAGCGGGGTTCGACACAGATACGCAGTATTTT. The encoded protein is CASSQEAGFDTDTQYF.

This clonotype appeared a few times. The genes are TRBV6-6 and TRBJ2-7; TRBD1 is a possible D gene (5 bases). The V and J ends lost 2 bases and 0 bases respectively, with 11 bases between them. Germline CDR1 MNHNY, CDR2 SVGAGI (reference sequence). The CDR3 contains 15 residues. In DNA form, the CDR3 reads TGTGCCAGCAGTTACGTGCAGGGCAGCTCCTACGAGCAGTACGTC. Translating gives CASSYVQGSSYEQYV.

This clonotype came up many times. The CDR3 here is CASSLGQGPYNEQFF. CDR3 in DNA: TGTGCCAGCAGTCTCGGACAGGGACCCTACAATGAGCAGTTCTTC. J is TRBJ2-1 and V is TRBV6-2 or TRBV6-3; 8 bases align to TRBD1. The germline V gene encodes CDR1 MNHEY and CDR2 SVGEGT. V lost 5 bases to trimming and J lost 2 bases; unmatched junction nucleotides: 5. The CDR3 is 15 amino acids.

This clonotype was counted between two and nine times. This sequence joins TRBV5-1 and TRBJ1-6; D is unresolved. Germline-derived CDR1 and CDR2 are SGHRS and YFSETQ. The CDR3 is 14 residues long. The V gene lost 1 base and the J gene lost 10 bases, with 12 bases spanning the gap. The CDR3 protein is CASSLTQGKSPLHF. The CDR3 bases are TGCGCCAGCAGCTTGACCCAAGGGAAGTCACCCCTCCACTTT. Complete variable domain (other parts from reference TRBV5-1 and TRBJ1-6): KAGVTQTPRYLIKTRGQQVTLSCSPISGHRSVSWYQQTPGQGLQFLFEYFSETQRNKGNFPGRFSGRQFSNSRSEMNVSTLELGDSALYLCASSLTQGKSPLHFGNGTRLTVT.

This clonotype was recorded a few times. The V and J genes are TRBV20-1 and TRBJ1-1; 7 bases agree with TRBD1. V dropped 8 bases and J dropped 0; count of bases not matched to a gene: 3. This CDR3 is built from 12 residues. The germline CDR1 and CDR2 sequences are DFQATT and SNEGSKA (reference sequence). CDR3 DNA: TGCAGTCTGACAGGGATGAACACTGAAGCTTTCTTT. Translated: CSLTGMNTEAFF.

The chain combines TRBV9 with TRBJ1-2; no clear D. Germline lookup yields CDR1 SGDLS and CDR2 YYNGEE. V lost 0 bases, J lost 4 bases, and 13 bases lay in between. The CDR3 runs 15 residues. The CDR3, as DNA: TGTGCCAGCAGCGTAGTTCCCGAGACCCGCTATGGCTACACCTTC. This encodes CASSVVPETRYGYTF.

The chain joins TRBV24-1 to TRBJ2-1; 11 bases line up with TRBD2. There are 16 residues in the CDR3. The germline V gene encodes CDR1 KGHDR and CDR2 SFDVKD. With 4 bases clipped from V and 5 bases from J, the junction kept 6 bases outside the gene matches. For the CDR3, the DNA is TGTGCCACCAGTGACCAAACTAGCGGGGGCGACAATGAGCAGTTCTTC. This codes for CATSDQTSGGDNEQFF.

In its sample, this clonotype was seen many times. The rearrangement uses TRBV4-2 and TRBJ2-3; 11 bases match TRBD1. CDR1 LGHNA and CDR2 YNFKEQ come from the germline V gene. This CDR3 is 17 amino acids long. The ends lost 4 bases at V and 5 bases at J; junction bases unmatched: 11. The CDR3 DNA is TGTGCCAGCAGCCCTATACAGGACAGGGGGCTGAAAGATACGCAGTATTTT. It translates to CASSPIQDRGLKDTQYF.

The chain carries TRBV28 and TRBJ2-1; TRBD2 aligns across 13 bases. Germline V gene sequence: CDR1 MDHEN, CDR2 SYDVKM. This CDR3 has 15 amino acids. V shed 8 bases and J 4 bases; nucleotides not matched to a gene: 5. CDR3 bases: TGTGCCAGCGGCGCGGGACTAGCGGGATACAATGAGCAGTTCTTC. It specifies CASGAGLAGYNEQFF.

This clonotype was detected ten times or more. V and J are TRBV28 and TRBJ2-5; tentative D call: TRBD2 (5 bases). The CDR3 totals 12 residues. V dropped 5 bases and J dropped 10 bases, with 14 bases sitting between them. Germline V gene data show CDR1 as MDHEN and CDR2 as SYDVKM. CDR3 sequence reads: CASSPSGPHQYF. CDR3 nucleotides: TGTGCCAGCAGTCCGAGCGGACCACACCAGTACTTC.

This clonotype has just a few counts. The V call is TRBV6-5, the J call TRBJ2-6; tentatively, D is TRBD2 (6 bases). Germline V gene data show CDR1 as MNHEY and CDR2 as SVGAGI. The length of the CDR3 is 15 residues. Between the trimmed V and J ends, which lost 2 bases and 2 bases, there was a span of 7 bases. Here the CDR3 reads CASSYGGTGANVLTF. The CDR3 DNA is TGTGCCAGCAGTTACGGGGGGACTGGGGCCAACGTCCTGACTTTC.

Note on this clonotype: Given a much more abundant clone one base away, this may be a read error. V and J are TRBV4-3 and TRBJ2-2; 8 positions agree with TRBD1. Germline V lookup: CDR1 LGHNA, CDR2 YSLEER. The V segment lost 1 base and the J segment 1 base; nucleotides outside the gene matches: 8. The CDR3 is made up of 18 amino acids. CDR3: CASSQAHRGRLNTGELFF. DNA of the CDR3: TGCGCCAGCAGCCAAGCCCACAGGGGGAGATTGAACACCGGGGAGCTGTTTTTT.

The chain has TRBV9 and TRBJ2-2; perhaps D is TRBD1 or TRBD2 (6 bases each). The germline CDR1 and CDR2 sequences are SGDLS and YYNGEE. The CDR3 totals 16 residues. V lost 7 bases, J lost 6 bases, and 22 bases lay in between. CDR3 sequence reads: CASSPGATYEAGELFF. As DNA, the CDR3 is TGTGCCAGCTCTCCGGGGGCCACCTATGAGGCCGGGGAGCTGTTTTTT.

This clonotype was recorded many times. The chain is built from TRBV5-5 and TRBJ2-3, with TRBD2 identical over 11 bases. Germline CDR1 and CDR2: SGHKS and YYEKEE (reference sequence). The CDR3 consists of 16 residues. V lost 6 bases to trimming and J lost 4 bases; unmatched junction nucleotides: 10. The CDR3 protein is CASNPQTSGVADTQYF. CDR3 nucleotides: TGTGCCAGCAACCCGCAGACTAGCGGGGTTGCAGATACGCAGTATTTT.

The rearrangement uses TRBV10-3 and TRBJ2-1; 7 bases fit TRBD1. CDR3 length: 15 amino acids. Per germline, CDR1 ENHRY and CDR2 SYGVKD. The junction had 5 bases not matched to a gene; V was cut back by 3 bases and J by 3 bases. The CDR3 sequence: CAISDEGAYYNEQFF. CDR3 nucleotides: TGTGCCATCAGTGACGAGGGGGCCTACTACAATGAGCAGTTCTTC.

A few counts support this clonotype. The chain couples TRBV13 to TRBJ2-3, with D possibly being TRBD1 (5 bases). The CDR3 length is 15 residues. Germline-derived CDR1 and CDR2 are PRHDT and FYEKMQ (reference sequence). V was trimmed by 1 base and J by 6 bases, leaving 14 bases between them. CDR3 nucleotides: TGTGCCAGCAGCTTAGTCGGCAGGGCTCCCGATACGCAGTATTTT. Encoded protein: CASSLVGRAPDTQYF. The complete variable domain, with remaining parts taken from reference TRBV13 and TRBJ2-3, reads AAGVIQSPRHLIKEKRETATLKCYPIPRHDTVYWYQQGPGQDPQFLISFYEKMQSDKGSIPDRFSAQQFSDYHSELNMSSLELGDSALYFCASSLVGRAPDTQYFGPGTRLTVL.

This clonotype showed up just a few times. The chain uses TRBV12-3 or TRBV12-4 and TRBJ2-7; 10 bases match TRBD1. V was pared by 8 bases and J by 5 bases, with 9 bases of the junction left unmatched. The CDR3 totals 14 residues. For the CDR3, the DNA is TGTGCCAGCTCCGCCGGGACAGGGGACGACGAGCAGTACTTC. Protein product: CASSAGTGDDEQYF.

CDR3 nucleotides: TGCAGCGTTGAACTGCCAGCAAAAGAGACCCAGTACTTC. As protein: CSVELPAKETQYF. The chain has TRBV29-1 and TRBJ2-5, with D unresolved. This CDR3 is built from 13 residues. V lost 2 bases and J 3 bases, leaving 10 bases between the germline ends. Germline values: CDR1 SQVTM, CDR2 ANQGSEA.